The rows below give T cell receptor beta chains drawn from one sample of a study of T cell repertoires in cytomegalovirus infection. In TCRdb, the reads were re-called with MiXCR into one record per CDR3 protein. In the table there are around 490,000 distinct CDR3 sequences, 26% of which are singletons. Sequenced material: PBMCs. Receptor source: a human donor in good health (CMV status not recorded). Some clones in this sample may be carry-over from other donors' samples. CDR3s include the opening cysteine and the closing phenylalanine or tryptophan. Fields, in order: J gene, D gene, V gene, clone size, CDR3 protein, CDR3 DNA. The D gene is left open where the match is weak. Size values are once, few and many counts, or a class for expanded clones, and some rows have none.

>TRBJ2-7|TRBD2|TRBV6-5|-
CASSYSKAGAYEQYF
TGTGCCAGCAGTTACTCGAAAGCGGGAGCCTACGAGCAGTACTTC
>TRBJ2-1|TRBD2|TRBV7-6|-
CASSPPPGLAAENEQFF
TGTGCCAGCAGCCCCCCTCCGGGACTAGCGGCCGAGAATGAGCAGTTCTTC
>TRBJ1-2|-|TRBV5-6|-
CASSFGTDGYTF
TGTGCCAGCAGCTTCGGCACAGATGGCTACACCTTC
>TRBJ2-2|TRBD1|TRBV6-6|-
CASRDRGGRSHTGELFF
TGTGCCAGCAGGGACAGGGGAGGGCGGTCGCACACCGGGGAGCTGTTTTTT
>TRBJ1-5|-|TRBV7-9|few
CASSLERGVPQHF
TGTGCCAGCAGCTTAGAAAGGGGGGTGCCCCAGCATTTT
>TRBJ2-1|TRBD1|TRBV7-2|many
CASSPSTGGHEQFF
TGTGCCAGCAGCCCGTCGACAGGGGGTCATGAGCAGTTCTTC
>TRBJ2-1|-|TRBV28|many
CASTGASPYNEQFF
TGTGCCAGCACAGGGGCTAGTCCCTACAATGAGCAGTTCTTC
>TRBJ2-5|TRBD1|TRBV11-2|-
CASSVPTGGQETQYF
TGTGCCAGCAGCGTACCGACAGGGGGCCAAGAGACCCAGTACTTC
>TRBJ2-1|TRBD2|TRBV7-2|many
CASSPERGYNEQFF
TGTGCCAGCAGCCCCGAGCGGGGTTACAATGAGCAGTTCTTC
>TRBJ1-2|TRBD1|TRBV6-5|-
CASRTPGQGFDYGYTF
TGTGCCAGCAGAACGCCGGGACAGGGGTTCGACTATGGCTACACCTTC
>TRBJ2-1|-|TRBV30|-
CAWSWGHYNEQFF
TGTGCCTGGAGTTGGGGACACTACAATGAGCAGTTCTTC
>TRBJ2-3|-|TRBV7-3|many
CASSLSEMQYF
TGTGCCAGCAGCTTGAGCGAAATGCAGTATTTT
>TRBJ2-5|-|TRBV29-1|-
CSVGTSYQETQYF
TGCAGCGTGGGGACTTCGTACCAAGAGACCCAGTACTTC
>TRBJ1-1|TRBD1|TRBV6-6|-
CASRTGGGGAEAFF
TGTGCCAGCAGAACAGGGGGTGGGGGAGCTGAAGCTTTCTTT
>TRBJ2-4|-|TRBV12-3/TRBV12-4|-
CASSKENIQYF
TGTGCCAGCAGTAAAGAAAACATTCAGTACTTC
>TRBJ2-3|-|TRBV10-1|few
CASSEDTPTDTQYF
TGCGCCAGCAGTGAGGATACCCCGACAGATACGCAGTATTTT
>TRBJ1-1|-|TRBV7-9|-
CASSSPPRATEAFF
TGTGCCAGCAGCTCCCCGCCGCGTGCAACTGAAGCTTTCTTT
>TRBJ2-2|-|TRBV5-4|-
CASRVGPAGELFF
TGTGCCAGCAGGGTAGGGCCTGCCGGGGAGCTGTTTTTT
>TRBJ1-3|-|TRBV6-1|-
CATMRLRRNTIYF
TGTGCCACCATGAGGCTCCGTCGAAACACCATATATTTT
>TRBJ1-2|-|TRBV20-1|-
CSVGGGFYGYTF
TGCAGTGTAGGGGGGGGGTTCTATGGCTACACCTTC
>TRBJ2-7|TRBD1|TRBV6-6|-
CASGGQVIHEQYF
TGTGCCAGCGGAGGACAGGTTATCCACGAGCAGTACTTC
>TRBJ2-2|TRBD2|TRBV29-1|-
CSGDLAGTGELFF
TGCAGCGGGGATCTAGCGGGCACCGGGGAGCTGTTTTTT
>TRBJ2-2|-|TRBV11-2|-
CASSPPVSFGTGELFF
TGTGCCAGCAGCCCTCCCGTGTCGTTTGGCACCGGGGAGCTGTTTTTT
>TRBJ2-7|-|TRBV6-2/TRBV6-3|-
CASNDNLDYEQYF
TGTGCCAGCAACGACAATCTAGACTACGAGCAGTACTTC
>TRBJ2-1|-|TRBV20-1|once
CSAIPDSGSSYNEQFF
TGCAGTGCTATCCCCGACAGCGGTAGCTCCTACAATGAGCAGTTCTTC
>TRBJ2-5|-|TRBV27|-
CASSLSYSLETQYF
TGTGCCAGCAGTTTATCGTATAGTCTAGAGACCCAGTACTTC
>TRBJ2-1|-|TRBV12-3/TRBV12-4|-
CASSFHGQGGGNEQFF
TGTGCCAGCAGTTTTCACGGCCAAGGGGGTGGCAATGAGCAGTTCTTC
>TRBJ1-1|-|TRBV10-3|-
CAISGPGMNTEAFF
TGTGCCATCAGTGGACCGGGCATGAACACTGAAGCTTTCTTT
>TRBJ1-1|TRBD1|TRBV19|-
CASSPTTGSPEAFF
TGTGCCAGTAGTCCGACGACAGGGTCCCCTGAAGCTTTCTTT
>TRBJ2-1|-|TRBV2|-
CASRGLPNEQFF
TGTGCCAGCAGGGGACTGCCGAATGAGCAGTTCTTC
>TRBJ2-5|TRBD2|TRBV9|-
CASSASLAGGETQYF
TGTGCCAGCAGCGCCTCACTAGCGGGAGGGGAGACCCAGTACTTC
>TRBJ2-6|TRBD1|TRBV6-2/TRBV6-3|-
CATRLDRGTPGANVLTF
TGTGCCACCCGCTTGGACAGGGGAACACCTGGGGCCAACGTCCTGACTTTC
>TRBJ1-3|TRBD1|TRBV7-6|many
CASSSRTGRGNTIYF
TGTGCCAGCAGCTCCAGGACAGGGAGAGGAAACACCATATATTTT
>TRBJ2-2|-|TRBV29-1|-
CSVRQLNTGELFF
TGCAGCGTTCGACAGTTAAACACCGGGGAGCTGTTTTTT
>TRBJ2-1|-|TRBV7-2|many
CASSLRRGPNEQFF
TGTGCCAGCAGCTTACGCCGGGGACCTAATGAGCAGTTCTTC
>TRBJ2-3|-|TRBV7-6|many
CASSLAPSTDTQYF
TGTGCCAGCAGCTTAGCCCCTAGCACAGATACGCAGTATTTT
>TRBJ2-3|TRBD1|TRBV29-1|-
CSVGQGGGTDTQYF
TGCAGCGTCGGACAGGGCGGAGGCACAGATACGCAGTATTTT
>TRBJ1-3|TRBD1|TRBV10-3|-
CAISESGTGSSGNTIYF
TGTGCCATCAGTGAGTCGGGGACAGGGTCTTCTGGAAACACCATATATTTT
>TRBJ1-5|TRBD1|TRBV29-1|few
CSVGQGYQPQHF
TGCAGCGTTGGACAGGGGTATCAGCCCCAGCATTTT
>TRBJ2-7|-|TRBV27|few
CASSLSAGGTYEQYF
TGTGCCAGCAGTTTATCGGCCGGGGGAACCTACGAGCAGTACTTC
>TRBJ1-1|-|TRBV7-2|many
CASSLVATRLEAFF
TGTGCCAGCAGCTTAGTCGCTACTAGGTTGGAAGCTTTCTTT